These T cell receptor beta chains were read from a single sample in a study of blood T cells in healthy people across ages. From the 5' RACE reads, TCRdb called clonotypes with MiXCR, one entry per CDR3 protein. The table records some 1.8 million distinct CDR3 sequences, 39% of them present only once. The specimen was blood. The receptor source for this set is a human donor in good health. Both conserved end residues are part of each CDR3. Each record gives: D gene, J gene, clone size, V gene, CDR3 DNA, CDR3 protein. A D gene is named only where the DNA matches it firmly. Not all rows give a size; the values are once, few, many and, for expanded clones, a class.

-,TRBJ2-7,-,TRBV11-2,TGTGCCAGCAGCTCTCAGATCGGGAACGAGCAGTACTTC,CASSSQIGNEQYF
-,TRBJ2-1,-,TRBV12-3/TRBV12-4,TGTGCCAGCAGGGCCCGACCTTCAGATGAGCAGTTCTTC,CASRARPSDEQFF
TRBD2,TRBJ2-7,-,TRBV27,TGTGCCAGCAGTTTAATCGGCGGGGGTTCCTACGAGCAGTACTTC,CASSLIGGGSYEQYF
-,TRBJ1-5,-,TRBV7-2,TGTGCCAGCAGCGTTGGTAGGGCCTATAGCAATCAGCCCCAGCATTTT,CASSVGRAYSNQPQHF
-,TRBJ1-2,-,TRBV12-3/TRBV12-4,TGTGCCAGCAGTTTAGGCCAGGGGTTGGGCTATGGCTACACCTTC,CASSLGQGLGYGYTF
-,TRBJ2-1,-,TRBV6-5,TGTGCCAGCAGTACGGGGGGCGGTGAGCAGTTCTTC,CASSTGGGEQFF
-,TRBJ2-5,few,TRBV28,TGTGCCAGCAGTTTAACTCCTGCTAGCGAAGAGACCCAGTACTTC,CASSLTPASEETQYF
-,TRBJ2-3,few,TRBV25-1,TGTGCCAGCACGAAGGGTTTGTATAGCACAGATACGCAGTATTTT,CASTKGLYSTDTQYF
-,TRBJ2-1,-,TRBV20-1,TGCAGTGCTAACGGGGGATTCTACAATGAGCAGTTCTTC,CSANGGFYNEQFF
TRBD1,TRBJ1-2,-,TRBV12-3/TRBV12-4,TGTGCCAGCAGACGCACAGGGGGTAACTATGGCTACACCTTC,CASRRTGGNYGYTF
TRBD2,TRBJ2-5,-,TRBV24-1,TGTGCCACCAGTGGGACTAGCGAGGGAGAGACCCAGTACTTC,CATSGTSEGETQYF
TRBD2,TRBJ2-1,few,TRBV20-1,TGCAGTGCTAGATTCCCGACTAGCGGGAGGGGTGAGCAGTTCTTC,CSARFPTSGRGEQFF
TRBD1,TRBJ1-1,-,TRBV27,TGTGCCAGCAGGTCGGGACAGGGGGCCGCTGAAGCTTTCTTT,CASRSGQGAAEAFF
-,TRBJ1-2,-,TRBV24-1,TGTGCCACCAGTGGGTTGGATTGGTATGGCTACACCTTC,CATSGLDWYGYTF
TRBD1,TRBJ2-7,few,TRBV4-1,TGCGCCAGCAGCCAAGATACGGGGACAGGGGGTCTCTACGAGCAGTACTTC,CASSQDTGTGGLYEQYF
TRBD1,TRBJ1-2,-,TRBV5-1,TGCGCCAGCAGCGCCTTAACAGGGGATGCCGGCTACACCTTC,CASSALTGDAGYTF
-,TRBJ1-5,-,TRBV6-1,TGTGCCAGCAGTGAAGCGAGATACTTAGCCCAGCATTTT,CASSEARYLAQHF
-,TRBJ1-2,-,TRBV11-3,TGTGCCAGCAGCCTTACGTCGGGGGATACGTATGGCTACACCTTC,CASSLTSGDTYGYTF
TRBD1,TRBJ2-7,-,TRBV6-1,TGTGCCAGCGCCCTCGGGACAGGGGCGCCCTACGAGCAGTACTTC,CASALGTGAPYEQYF
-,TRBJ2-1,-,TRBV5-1,TGCGCCAGCAGCTTGGGACGGGACGGGAACAATGAGCAGTTCTTC,CASSLGRDGNNEQFF
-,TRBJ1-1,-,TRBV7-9,TGTGCCAGCAGTAACCGGGGAATTGAAGCTTTCTTT,CASSNRGIEAFF